A selection of T cell receptor beta chains follows, all from one sample in a study of OX40 agonist ivuxolimab in advanced cancers. Method: immunoSEQ multiplex PCR; TCRdb's copy keeps in-frame clones and lacks some. The sample includes about 72,000 clones, around 90% of them seen just once. This specimen was CD4+ or CD8+ T cells sorted from blood, taken in a trial of the OX40 agonist ivuxolimab. All receptors come from an adult with an advanced solid tumor such as melanoma, head and neck, liver or kidney cancer. CDR3s include the opening cysteine and the closing phenylalanine or tryptophan. D genes are given only for firm matches. The listing skips clone size in some rows; elsewhere it reads once, few, many or a size class.

>.|TRBV11-3|TRBJ2-1|TRBD1
TGTGCCAGCAGCTTATTCGGACAGGGGGAAAATGAGCAGTTCTTC
CASSLFGQGENEQFF
>once|TRBV19|TRBJ2-7|.
TGTGCCAGTAGTATAGTTACCGGGACGGCCTACGAGCAGTACTTC
CASSIVTGTAYEQYF
>.|TRBV5-4|TRBJ2-5|TRBD2
TGTGCCAGCAGCTTGAGTACCACTAGCGGACAAGAGACCCAGTACTTC
CASSLSTTSGQETQYF
>.|TRBV10-3|TRBJ1-1|.
TGTGCCATCAGTGAAAGGGGCGAGAACACTGAAGCTTTCTTT
CAISERGENTEAFF
>.|TRBV5-4|TRBJ2-3|TRBD2
TGTGCCAGCAGCTCCCCTCGGGAGGGCACAGATACGCAGTATTTT
CASSSPREGTDTQYF
>.|TRBV11-3|TRBJ2-5|TRBD1
TGTGCCAGCAGCCTGGGGACAGCACAAGAGACCCAGTACTTC
CASSLGTAQETQYF
>.|TRBV7-3|TRBJ2-3|.
TGTGCCAGCAGCCCCACCTACCAGTCCAGCACAGATACGCAGTATTTT
CASSPTYQSSTDTQYF
>.|TRBV5-4|TRBJ2-3|.
TGTGCCAGCAGCTTCACCCTTAGCGGTCTTGGCACAGATACGCAGTATTTT
CASSFTLSGLGTDTQYF
>once|TRBV28|TRBJ2-6|.
TGTGCCAGCAGACAACAGGGTTTAACTGGGGCCAACGTCCTGACTTTC
CASRQQGLTGANVLTF
>.|TRBV29-1|TRBJ2-1|TRBD1
TGCAGCGTTGGACAGGGGGGGTACAATGAGCAGTTCTTC
CSVGQGGYNEQFF
>.|TRBV6-4|TRBJ1-2|TRBD1
TGTGCCAGCAGCCCGACGACAGGGGTCTATGGCTACACCTTC
CASSPTTGVYGYTF
>.|TRBV28|TRBJ1-2|.
TGTGCCAGCAGTGGGGTTAACTATGGCTACACCTTC
CASSGVNYGYTF
>.|TRBV2|TRBJ1-2|TRBD1
TGTGCCAGCAGCTTACAGGGGTACTATGGCTACACCTTC
CASSLQGYYGYTF
>.|TRBV5-1|TRBJ2-6|.
TGCGCCAGCAGCTTGGCTTTTCAGAGCTCTGGGGCCAACGTCCTGACTTTC
CASSLAFQSSGANVLTF
>.|TRBV27|TRBJ2-2|TRBD1
TGTGCCAGCAGTCGTCAGGGGGCGAACACCGGGGAGCTGTTTTTT
CASSRQGANTGELFF
>.|TRBV4-2|TRBJ2-2|.
TGTGCCAGCAGCCAAAAAGAGAGGGACACCGGGGAGCTGTTTTTT
CASSQKERDTGELFF
>.|TRBV14|TRBJ2-7|TRBD1
TGTGCCAGCAGCTTTGGTACAGGGGGGGAGCAGTACTTC
CASSFGTGGEQYF
>few|TRBV6-1|TRBJ1-1|.
TGTGCCACTACCCTGACCGTGAACACTGAAGCTTTCTTT
CATTLTVNTEAFF
>once|TRBV5-1|TRBJ1-1|.
TGCGCCAGCAGCTTGGGAGCAGCGTGGGGGCCAGCCTCGGCGGCTTTCTTT
CASSLGAAWGPASAAFF
>once|TRBV28|TRBJ1-5|.
TGTGCCAGCAGTTCAGCGACAGGCTACCAGCCCCAGCATTTT
CASSSATGYQPQHF